A selection of T cell receptor beta chains follows, all from one sample in a study of OX40 agonist ivuxolimab in advanced cancers. The method was immunoSEQ multiplex PCR; TCRdb's version includes in-frame clones alone and lacks a portion of them. This sample has 50,000 to 75,000 clones, with about four fifths found just once. Sequencing used CD4+ or CD8+ T cells sorted from blood, obtained in a trial of the OX40 agonist ivuxolimab. These receptors were taken from an adult with an advanced solid tumor such as melanoma, head and neck, liver or kidney cancer. Both conserved end residues are part of each CDR3. A D gene is named only where the DNA matches it firmly.

v_gene	j_gene	d_gene	len	CDR3aa	CDR3nt
TRBV21-1	TRBJ1-6	NA	18	CASSKWVWGSRAGSPLHF	TGTGCCAGCAGCAAATGGGTTTGGGGTTCCCGGGCCGGGTCACCCCTCCACTTT
TRBV7-2	TRBJ2-7	NA	12	CASSLVWSEQYF	TGTGCCAGCAGCTTAGTATGGAGCGAGCAGTACTTC
TRBV15	TRBJ2-5	NA	14	CATSRDLGQETQYF	TGTGCCACCAGCAGAGATTTGGGTCAAGAGACCCAGTACTTC
TRBV19	TRBJ1-5	TRBD1	15	CASSTKGGGNQPQHF	TGTGCCAGTAGTACAAAAGGGGGCGGCAATCAGCCCCAGCATTTT
TRBV7-2	TRBJ2-5	TRBD2	13	CASSLAVRETQYF	TGTGCCAGCAGCCTAGCGGTACGGGAGACCCAGTACTTC
TRBV7-2	TRBJ1-4	NA	17	CASSLLPDSLANEKLFF	TGTGCCAGCAGCTTATTACCTGACTCGCTCGCTAATGAAAAACTGTTTTTT
TRBV11-2	TRBJ2-3	NA	14	CASSSRAATDTQYF	TGTGCCAGCAGCTCGCGGGCGGCCACAGATACGCAGTATTTT
TRBV5-6	TRBJ2-5	TRBD2	13	CASSGGEFETQYF	TGTGCCAGCAGTGGGGGGGAGTTTGAGACCCAGTACTTC
TRBV21-1	TRBJ1-5	NA	17	CASSKALGALGNQPQHF	TGTGCCAGCAGCAAAGCGCTGGGGGCTCTGGGCAATCAGCCCCAGCATTTT
TRBV5-1	TRBJ1-6	NA	13	CATRSGTDSPLHF	TGCGCCACCCGGTCAGGGACGGATTCACCCCTCCACTTT
TRBV7-9	TRBJ1-5	NA	13	CASSLDSNQPQHF	TGTGCCAGCAGCTTGGATAGCAATCAGCCCCAGCATTTT
TRBV6-1	TRBJ2-7	NA	11	CATGGYYEQYF	TGTGCCACCGGGGGCTACTACGAGCAGTACTTC
TRBV11-2	TRBJ2-7	TRBD2	12	CASSLVPGGQYF	TGTGCCAGCAGCTTGGTTCCGGGAGGGCAGTACTTC
TRBV6-5	TRBJ2-7	NA	14	CASSYSGGDYEQYF	TGTGCCAGCAGTTACTCTGGGGGAGACTACGAGCAGTACTTC